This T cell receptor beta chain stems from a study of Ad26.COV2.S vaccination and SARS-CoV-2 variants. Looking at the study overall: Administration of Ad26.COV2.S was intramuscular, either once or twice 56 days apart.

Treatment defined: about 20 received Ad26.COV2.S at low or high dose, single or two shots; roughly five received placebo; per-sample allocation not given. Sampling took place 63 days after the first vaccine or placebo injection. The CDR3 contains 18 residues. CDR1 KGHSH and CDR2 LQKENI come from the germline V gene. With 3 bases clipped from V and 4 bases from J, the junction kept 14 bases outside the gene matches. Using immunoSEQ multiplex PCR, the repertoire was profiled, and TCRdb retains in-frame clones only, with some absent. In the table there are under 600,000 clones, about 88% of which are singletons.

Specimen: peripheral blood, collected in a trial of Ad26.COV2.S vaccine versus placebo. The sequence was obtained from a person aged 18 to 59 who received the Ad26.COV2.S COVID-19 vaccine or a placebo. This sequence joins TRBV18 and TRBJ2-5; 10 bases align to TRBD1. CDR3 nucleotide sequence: TGTGCCAGCTCACCGGACAGGGGGTGGATAGATCATGGAGAGACCCAGTACTTC. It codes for CASSPDRGWIDHGETQYF.